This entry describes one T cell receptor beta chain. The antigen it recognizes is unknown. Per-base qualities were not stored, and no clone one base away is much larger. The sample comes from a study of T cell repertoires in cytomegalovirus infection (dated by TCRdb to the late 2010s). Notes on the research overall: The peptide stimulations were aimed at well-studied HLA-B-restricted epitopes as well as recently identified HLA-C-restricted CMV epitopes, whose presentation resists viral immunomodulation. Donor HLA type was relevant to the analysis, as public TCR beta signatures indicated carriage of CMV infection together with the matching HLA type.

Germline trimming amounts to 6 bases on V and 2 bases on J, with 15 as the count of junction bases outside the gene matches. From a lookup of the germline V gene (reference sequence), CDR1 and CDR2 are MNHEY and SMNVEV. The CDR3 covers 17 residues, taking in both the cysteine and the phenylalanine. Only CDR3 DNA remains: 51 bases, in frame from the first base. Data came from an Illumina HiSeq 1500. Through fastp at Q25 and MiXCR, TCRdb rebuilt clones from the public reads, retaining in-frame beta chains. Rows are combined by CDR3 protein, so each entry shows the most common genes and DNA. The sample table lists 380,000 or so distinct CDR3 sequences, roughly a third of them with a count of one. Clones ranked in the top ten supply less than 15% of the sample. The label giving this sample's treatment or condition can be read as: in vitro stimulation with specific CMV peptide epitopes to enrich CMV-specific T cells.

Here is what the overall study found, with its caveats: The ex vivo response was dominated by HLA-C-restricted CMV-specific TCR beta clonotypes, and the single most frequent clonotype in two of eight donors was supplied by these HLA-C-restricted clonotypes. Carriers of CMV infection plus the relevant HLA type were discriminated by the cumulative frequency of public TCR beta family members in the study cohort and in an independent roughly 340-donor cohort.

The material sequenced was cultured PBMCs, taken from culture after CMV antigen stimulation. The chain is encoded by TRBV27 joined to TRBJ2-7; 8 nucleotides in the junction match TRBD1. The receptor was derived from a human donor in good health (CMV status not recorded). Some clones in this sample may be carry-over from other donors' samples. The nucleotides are TGTGCCAGCAGGGACAGGGCACACTCGCCGAGGGCCTACGAGCAGTACTTC. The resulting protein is CASRDRAHSPRAYEQYF.